The next 28 T cell receptor beta chains were all read from a single sample in a study of CD8 T cells in Susac syndrome. It was with random hexamers that about 0.45 to 1 ug RNA was reverse transcribed. TCRdb recomputed calls from the immunoSEQ multiplex PCR reads with MiXCR, one row per CDR3 protein. This table holds under 300,000 distinct CDR3 sequences, 90% to 97% found once. Sequenced sample: CD4+ T cells from PBMCs. The origin of the receptors is a human donor with Susac syndrome.

The chain couples TRBV20-1 to TRBJ1-1; a weak D match, TRBD1 (6 bases). CDR1 and CDR2 from the germline V gene are DFQATT and SNEGSKA (reference sequence). There are 14 residues in the CDR3. Trimming took 6 bases from V and 3 from J, leaving 17 bases between them. CDR3 sequence: CSAARGQTHTEAFF. As DNA, the CDR3 is TGCAGTGCGGCTCGGGGACAAACTCACACTGAAGCTTTCTTT.

The chain combines TRBV30 with TRBJ2-7, with D possibly being TRBD2 (5 bases). Per germline, CDR1 GTSNPN and CDR2 SVGIG (reference sequence). CDR3 length: 12 amino acids. V was pared by 4 bases and J by 0 bases, with 7 bases between. The CDR3 loop is CAWTGSSYEQYF. For the CDR3, the DNA is TGTGCCTGGACGGGAAGCTCCTACGAGCAGTACTTC.

This chain links TRBV29-1 with TRBJ2-7; D perhaps matches TRBD1 (5 bases). Trimming pared 5 bases from V and 0 bases from J, leaving 23 bases between. The V gene's germline CDR1 is SQVTM and CDR2 ANQGSEA. There are 17 residues in the CDR3. DNA of the CDR3: TGCAGCGTTACCACCGGGTCGGGCAGGGTAAGCTCCTACGAGCAGTACTTC. This gives the protein CSVTTGSGRVSSYEQYF.

The CDR3 region has the DNA TGTGCCAGCAGCCTCCGACAGTATCACAATGAGCAGTTCTTC. This encodes CASSLRQYHNEQFF. This chain joins TRBV11-2 and TRBJ2-1, with a weak D call TRBD1 (5 bases). CDR3 size: 14 residues. Per germline, CDR1 SGHAT and CDR2 FQNNGV. Trimming left V 5 bases short and J 5 bases short, with 13 bases between.

The gene calls are TRBV30 and TRBJ1-5, with D perhaps TRBD1 (6 bases). V gave up 2 bases and J gave up 9 bases, with 20 bases separating them. From germline, CDR1 is GTSNPN and CDR2 SVGIG (reference sequence). The CDR3 is 15 residues long. The CDR3 DNA follows: TGTGCCTGGAGTATTAATGGGGGCGAAGGAGGGCCCCAGCATTTT. Translated: CAWSINGGEGGPQHF.

The rearrangement links TRBV20-1 to TRBJ2-1; 14 bases match TRBD2. The CDR3 loop spans 15 amino acids. Per germline, CDR1 DFQATT and CDR2 SNEGSKA (reference sequence). J gave up 14 bases and V 2 bases, and 11 bases lay outside the gene matches. CDR3 bases: TGCAGTGCTAGAAGAGCCGGGACTAGCGGGAGTAAGGAGTTCTTC. It codes for CSARRAGTSGSKEFF.

The count of this clonotype is one. The rearrangement links TRBV11-2 to TRBJ2-3; D not resolved. CDR1 and CDR2 from the germline V gene are SGHAT and FQNNGV. The CDR3 is 12 residues long. Trimming removed 3 bases from V and 6 bases from J, with 7 bases in between. CDR3 sequence: CASSFAWDTQYF. The DNA of the CDR3 is TGTGCCAGCAGCTTCGCATGGGATACGCAGTATTTT.

The chain recombines TRBV6-5 with TRBJ2-2, with D perhaps TRBD2 (6 bases). Germline V gene data show CDR1 as MNHEY and CDR2 as SVGAGI. The germline V and J ends were trimmed by 5 bases and 8 bases, with 15 bases remaining between them. This CDR3 is 14 amino acids long. The DNA for the CDR3 is TGTGCCAGCAGTCGGGACTCCCCCACGGGGGAGCTGTTTTTT. This sequence encodes CASSRDSPTGELFF.

V usage is TRBV11-3 and J usage is TRBJ2-2; TRBD2 might be the D (5 bases). V lost 2 bases and J 5 bases, leaving 6 bases between the germline ends. CDR3 size: 13 residues. CDR1 is SGHNT, CDR2 YENEEA, per germline. The CDR3 DNA is TGTGCCAGCAGCTTATTAGCGACCGGGGAGCTGTTTTTT. Residues: CASSLLATGELFF.

The J gene is TRBJ1-3, the V gene TRBV18; D possibly corresponds to TRBD1 (6 bases). V dropped 2 bases and J dropped 2 bases, with 7 bases sitting between them. The CDR3 is 14 residues long. CDR1 is KGHSH, CDR2 LQKENI, per germline. The CDR3 reads CASSPNRAGNTIYF. CDR3 DNA: TGTGCCAGCTCACCAAACAGGGCTGGAAACACCATATATTTT.

The genes are TRBV20-1 and TRBJ2-3, with D possibly matching TRBD1 (5 bases). CDR1 and CDR2 (germline): DFQATT, SNEGSKA (reference sequence). The length of the CDR3 is 16 residues. V was shortened by 0 bases and J by 3 bases, with 16 bases between the two germline ends. CDR3 in amino acids: CSARDPWGPGTDTQYF. In nucleotides, the CDR3 is TGCAGTGCTAGAGATCCTTGGGGCCCAGGAACAGATACGCAGTATTTT.

The rearrangement joins TRBV28 to TRBJ2-3, with D perhaps being TRBD1 or TRBD2 (5 bases each). The CDR3 contains 17 residues. The germline V and J ends were trimmed by 6 bases and 0 bases, with 19 bases remaining between them. From germline, CDR1 is MDHEN and CDR2 SYDVKM. The CDR3 nucleotides read TGTGCCAGCAGGCGCCGGGACCGCCCCCATAGCACAGATACGCAGTATTTT. Its protein product is CASRRRDRPHSTDTQYF.

The V call is TRBV4-1, the J call TRBJ2-7, with 14 bases identical to TRBD2. This CDR3 has 17 residues. The germline CDR1 and CDR2 sequences are MGHRA and YSYEKL. The V gene end was trimmed by 6 bases and the J gene end by 3 bases; junction bases not matched to a gene: 10. As DNA, the CDR3 is TGCGCCAGCAGTCACACGAGGGGACTAGCGGGAGACTACGAGCAGTACTTC. The encoded protein is CASSHTRGLAGDYEQYF.

The chain has TRBV6-5 and TRBJ2-7; D gene ambiguous. The CDR3 length is 13 residues. V lost 6 bases and J lost 3, with 12 bases in between. CDR1 is MNHEY, CDR2 SVGAGI, per germline. CDR3 coding DNA: TGTGCCAGCAGCATAGCACAAATCTACGAGCAGTACTTC. Encoded protein: CASSIAQIYEQYF.

This clonotype was recorded only once. Its ends do not fully match the called genes, so a read error is possible. The chain recombines TRBV5-1 with TRBJ2-2; 9 bases match TRBD1. The CDR3 is made up of 13 amino acids. The germline V gene encodes CDR1 SGHRS and CDR2 YFSETQ. The CDR3 protein is CASGQGNPGELFF. DNA of the CDR3: TGCGCCAGCGGACAGGGGAACCCCGGGGAGCTGTTTTTT.

The chain is built from TRBV23-1 and TRBJ1-1; D uncertain. TRBV23-1 is an open reading frame, and its role is uncertain. V was shortened by 1 base and J by 8 bases, with 26 bases between the two germline ends. The CDR3 is 18 amino acids. CDR3 DNA: TGCGCCAGCAGTCAATTTTCGGAGAGCCGGGCCCCAGGTGTGGAAGCTTTCTTT. As protein: CASSQFSESRAPGVEAFF.

The chain is built from TRBV7-9 and TRBJ1-1; D gene uncertain. V shed 11 bases and J shed 6 bases, with 10 bases lying between them. CDR1 and CDR2 from the germline V gene are SEHNR and FQNEAQ (reference sequence). This CDR3 region has 10 residues. For the CDR3, the DNA is TGTGCCGGTCAACGGGCTGAAGCTTTCTTT. The encoded protein is CAGQRAEAFF.

The V call is TRBV3-1, the J call TRBJ2-7, with TRBD2 matching over 10 bases. The CDR3 spans 15 residues. V shed 4 bases, J shed 4 bases, and the junction held 7 bases outside the gene matches. Germline CDR1 is LGHDT and CDR2 is YNNKEL (reference sequence). The CDR3 spells CASSPSAGGVYEQYF. In DNA, the CDR3 is TGTGCCAGCAGCCCCTCAGCGGGAGGGGTTTACGAGCAGTACTTC.

This clonotype was counted once. This chain joins TRBV10-3 and TRBJ2-3; D ambiguous. Germline CDR1 is ENHRY and CDR2 is SYGVKD. The CDR3 covers 16 residues. V lost 3 bases to trimming and J lost 0 bases, with 13 bases between them. This CDR3 is CAISEEWLTSTDTQYF. CDR3 nucleotide sequence: TGTGCCATCAGTGAAGAATGGCTCACTAGCACAGATACGCAGTATTTT.

The rearrangement joins TRBV4-1 to TRBJ2-2; D may be TRBD1 (6 bases). CDR3 size: 15 residues. V was pared by 2 bases and J by 1 base, with 8 bases between. The germline V gene encodes CDR1 MGHRA and CDR2 YSYEKL. CDR3 sequence: CASSQKGVNTGELFF. The CDR3 nucleotides are TGCGCCAGCAGCCAAAAGGGGGTGAACACCGGGGAGCTGTTTTTT.

V and J are TRBV11-2 and TRBJ2-1; 10 nucleotides align to TRBD2. Germline V gives CDR1 SGHAT, CDR2 FQNNGV. J was trimmed by 10 bases and V by 5 bases; bases with no gene match: 11. This CDR3 has 15 residues. The CDR3 here is CASSIPSGSSREQFF. Written as DNA, the CDR3 is TGTGCCAGCAGCATCCCTAGCGGGAGTAGCAGGGAGCAGTTCTTC.

The CDR3 DNA reads TGTGCCAGCAGCCCAAGACCGCCGGGACTATCCACCTACAATGAGCAGTTCTTC. Protein product: CASSPRPPGLSTYNEQFF. The V gene is TRBV11-2, the J gene TRBJ2-1, with 7 bases that match TRBD2. The germline gives CDR1 SGHAT, CDR2 FQNNGV. CDR3 length: 18 residues. Trimming removed 5 bases from V and 2 bases from J; junction bases left unmatched: 15.

The genes are TRBV30 and TRBJ1-1, with unresolved D. Looked up from germline, CDR1 is GTSNPN and CDR2 is SVGIG (reference sequence). The CDR3 extends over 12 amino acids. V was shortened by 0 bases and J by 8 bases, with 10 bases between the two germline ends. The DNA of the CDR3 is TGTGCCTGGAGTGTTTCCAGGACCGAAGCTTTCTTT. Translated: CAWSVSRTEAFF.

The chain couples TRBV20-1 to TRBJ2-1; D is possibly TRBD1 or TRBD2 (5 bases each). Germline V gene lookup returns CDR1 DFQATT and CDR2 SNEGSKA (reference sequence). V dropped 0 bases and J dropped 5 bases, with 11 bases sitting between them. The CDR3 is made up of 14 amino acids. The CDR3 region is CSARETGRHNEQFF. CDR3 DNA: TGCAGTGCTAGAGAAACGGGACGGCACAATGAGCAGTTCTTC.

This clonotype came up once. The chain couples TRBV25-1 to TRBJ1-2; no reliable D call. The ends were cut back, 7 bases at V and 6 bases at J, with 18 bases in the middle. This CDR3 has 14 residues. Germline lookup yields CDR1 MGHDK and CDR2 SYGVNS. In DNA form, the CDR3 reads TGTGCCAGCACTATAGGAGGGAGTTTCCATGGCTACACCTTC. Translating gives CASTIGGSFHGYTF.

This chain joins TRBV6-2 or TRBV6-3 and TRBJ2-3, with 7 bases matching TRBD2. V dropped 4 bases and J dropped 3; count of bases not matched to a gene: 13. Germline-derived CDR1 and CDR2 are MNHEY and SVGEGT. CDR3 length: 17 amino acids. The CDR3 sequence: CASSLVVAGVRTDTQYF. CDR3 sequence (DNA): TGTGCCAGCAGTTTGGTCGTCGCGGGAGTTAGGACAGATACGCAGTATTTT.

This clonotype was picked up one time. V usage is TRBV24-1 and J usage is TRBJ2-1; weak D call: TRBD2 (6 bases). Germline CDR1 KGHDR, CDR2 SFDVKD. V dropped 4 bases and J dropped 2 bases, with 11 bases sitting between them. The CDR3 is 15 amino acids. The CDR3 region is CATSDTSFTYNEQFF. The CDR3, as DNA: TGTGCCACCAGTGACACTAGCTTCACCTACAATGAGCAGTTCTTC.

The CDR3 region is CTRRIQGSNQPQHF. CDR3 sequence (DNA): TGCACCCGACGAATACAGGGGAGCAATCAGCCCCAGCATTTT. V gene TRBV29-1 combines with J gene TRBJ1-5; TRBD1 agrees at 7 bases. CDR3 length: 14 amino acids. Germline V gene data show CDR1 as SQVTM and CDR2 as ANQGSEA. The full variable domain, in which reference TRBV29-1 and TRBJ1-5 provide the parts outside the CDR3, is SAVISQKPSRDICQRGTSLTIQCQVDSQVTMMFWYRQQPGQSLTLIATANQGSEATYESGFVIDKFPISRPNLTFSTLTVSNMSPEDSSIYLCTRRIQGSNQPQHFGDGTRLSIL.